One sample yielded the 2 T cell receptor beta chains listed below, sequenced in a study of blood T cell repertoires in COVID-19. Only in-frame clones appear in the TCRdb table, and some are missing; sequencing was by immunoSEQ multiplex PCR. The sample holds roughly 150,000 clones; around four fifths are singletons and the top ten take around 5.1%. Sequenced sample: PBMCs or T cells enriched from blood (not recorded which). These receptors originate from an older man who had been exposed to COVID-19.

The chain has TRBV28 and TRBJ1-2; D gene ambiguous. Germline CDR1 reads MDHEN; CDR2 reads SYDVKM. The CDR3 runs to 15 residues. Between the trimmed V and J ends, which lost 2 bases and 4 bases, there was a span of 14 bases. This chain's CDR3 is CASSLDAANPYGYTF. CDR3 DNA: TGTGCCAGCAGTTTAGATGCCGCTAATCCCTATGGCTACACCTTC.

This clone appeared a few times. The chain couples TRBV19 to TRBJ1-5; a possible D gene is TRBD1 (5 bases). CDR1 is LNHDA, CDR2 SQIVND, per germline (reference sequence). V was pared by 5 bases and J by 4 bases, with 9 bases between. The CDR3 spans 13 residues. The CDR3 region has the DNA TGTGCCAGTAGTCGACAGCTGAATCAGCCCCAGCATTTT. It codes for CASSRQLNQPQHF.